The sequence of this T cell receptor (beta chain) was determined in a study of healthy donors' naive CD4 and CD8 T cells. TCR libraries were built from 500 to 550 ng of total RNA by linear amplification. MiXCR was run by TCRdb on the reads, yielding one entry per CDR3 protein. The sample has roughly 200,000 distinct CDR3 sequences, around 80% seen once; the top ten hold about 2.1%. The CDR3 contains 12 residues. V dropped 7 bases and J dropped 1 base, with 10 bases sitting between them. CDR1 is SQVTM, CDR2 ANQGSEA, per germline. The sample was naive CD4+ and CD8+ T cells sorted from blood, pooled from several donors. The V gene is TRBV29-1, the J gene TRBJ2-5; D tentatively fits TRBD1 or TRBD2 (5 bases each). The TCR was taken from a pool of human donors in good health; the sample pools cells from several healthy donors. CDR3 sequence: CSAGAGQETQYF. The CDR3 DNA follows: TGCAGCGCCGGGGCAGGCCAAGAGACCCAGTACTTC.